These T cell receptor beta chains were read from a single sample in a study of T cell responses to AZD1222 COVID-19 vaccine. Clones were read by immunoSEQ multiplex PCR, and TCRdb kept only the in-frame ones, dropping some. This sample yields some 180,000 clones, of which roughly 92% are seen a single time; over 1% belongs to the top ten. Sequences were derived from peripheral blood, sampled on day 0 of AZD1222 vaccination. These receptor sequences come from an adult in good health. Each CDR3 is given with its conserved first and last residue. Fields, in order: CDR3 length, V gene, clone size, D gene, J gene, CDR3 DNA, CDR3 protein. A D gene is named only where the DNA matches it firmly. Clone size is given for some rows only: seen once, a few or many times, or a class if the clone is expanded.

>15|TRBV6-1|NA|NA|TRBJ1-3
TGTGCCAGCAGTGAGCAGCCCAGCTCTGGAAACACCATATATTTT
CASSEQPSSGNTIYF
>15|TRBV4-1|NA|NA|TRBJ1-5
TGCGCCAGCAGCCAAGGGGGACACCCGAATCAGCCCCAGCATTTT
CASSQGGHPNQPQHF
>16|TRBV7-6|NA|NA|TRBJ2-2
TGTGCCAGCAGCCGGGGAAATAGCGGTGGCACCGGGGAGCTGTTTTTT
CASSRGNSGGTGELFF
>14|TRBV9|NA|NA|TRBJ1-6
TGTGCCAGCAGCGTATGGACAGTTAATTCACCCCTCCACTTT
CASSVWTVNSPLHF
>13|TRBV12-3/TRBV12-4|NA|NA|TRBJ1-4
TGTGCCAGCAGCCTAGGGGGTAGGGAAAAACTGTTTTTT
CASSLGGREKLFF
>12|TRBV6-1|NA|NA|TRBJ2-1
TGTGCCAGCAGAGGGACGGGACGTGAGCAGTTCTTC
CASRGTGREQFF
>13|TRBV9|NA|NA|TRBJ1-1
TGTGCCAGCAGCGTAAAGTTGAACACTGAAGCTTTCTTT
CASSVKLNTEAFF
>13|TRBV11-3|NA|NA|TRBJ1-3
TGTGCCAGCAGCTCAACGTCTGGAAACACCATATATTTT
CASSSTSGNTIYF
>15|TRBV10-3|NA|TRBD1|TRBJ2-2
TGTGCCATCAGTGAGACCGGACAGGGCGCCGGGGAGCTGTTTTTT
CAISETGQGAGELFF
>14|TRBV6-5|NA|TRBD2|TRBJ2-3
TGTGCCAGCAGTTACTCTGGACTAGCGAATACGCAGTATTTT
CASSYSGLANTQYF
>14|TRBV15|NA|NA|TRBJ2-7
TGTGCCACCAGCAGAGGTGGTGACCCCTACGAGCAGTACTTC
CATSRGGDPYEQYF
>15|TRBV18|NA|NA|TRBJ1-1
TGTGCCAGCTCACGGGGGAAGGCCGAGAACACTGAAGCTTTCTTT
CASSRGKAENTEAFF
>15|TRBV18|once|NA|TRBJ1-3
TGTGCCAGCTCAGCAACAGGGTTAGCTGGAAACACCATATATTTT
CASSATGLAGNTIYF
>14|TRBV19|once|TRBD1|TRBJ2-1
TGTGCCAGTATAGACAGGGGTTTTAGAAATGAGCAGTTCTTC
CASIDRGFRNEQFF
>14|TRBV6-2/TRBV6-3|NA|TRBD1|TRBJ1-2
TGTGCCAGCAGTTATACGGGACAGGGAACTGGCTACACCTTC
CASSYTGQGTGYTF
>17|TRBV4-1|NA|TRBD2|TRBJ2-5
TGCGCCAGCAGCCAAGAGGGAGCGGGGGGGCGGTCCCAGACCCAGTACTTC
CASSQEGAGGRSQTQYF
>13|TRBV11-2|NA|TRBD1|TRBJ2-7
TGTGCCAGCACGACAGGGGGCAGGTACGAGCAGTACTTC
CASTTGGRYEQYF
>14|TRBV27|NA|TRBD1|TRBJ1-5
TGTGCCAGCAGTCGGGACAGCCCAAATCAGCCCCAGCATTTT
CASSRDSPNQPQHF
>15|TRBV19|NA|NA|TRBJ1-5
TGTGCCAGTACTTTCTTGAGGGACACCAATCAGCCCCAGCATTTT
CASTFLRDTNQPQHF
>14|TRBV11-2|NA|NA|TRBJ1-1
TGTGCCAGCAGCTTACTTCCCGGGGCCACTGAAGCTTTCTTT
CASSLLPGATEAFF
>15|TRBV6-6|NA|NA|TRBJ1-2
TGTGCCAGCAGGAGTTCCGGGACGGGGTTCTATGGCTACACCTTC
CASRSSGTGFYGYTF
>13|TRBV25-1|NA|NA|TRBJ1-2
TGTGCCAGCAGTGCAGGGGATAACTATGGCTACACCTTC
CASSAGDNYGYTF
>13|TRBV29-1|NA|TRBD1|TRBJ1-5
TGCAGCGCGGGACAGGGGGCGGACCAGCCCCAGCATTTT
CSAGQGADQPQHF
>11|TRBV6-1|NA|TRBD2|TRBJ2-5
TGTGCCAGCAGTTCACCGGGACTACCTTACTTC
CASSSPGLPYF